This T cell receptor (beta chain) was found in a study of blood T cell repertoires in COVID-19. As for the study in general: From the United States, Italy and Spain came samples of acute and convalescent COVID-19. T cells, B-cell-depleted T cells, or PBMCs supplied cDNA or gDNA.

Germline V gene lookup returns CDR1 MNHNS and CDR2 SASEGT. CDR3 size: 15 residues. The V end was cut by 3 bases, the J end by 4 bases, with 15 bases between. As processed by the authors: Estimates of nucleated cell counts were drawn from the amplification of reference gene primers. Libraries were prepared by immunoSEQ multiplex PCR; TCRdb keeps only in-frame clonotypes and omits some of them. V and J calls and clone size are those listed in that table; D and trimming were worked out from the DNA. The repertoire has about 90,000 clones, roughly 90% of them found once; the top ten carry 2.3%. Sequenced material: peripheral blood. This chain connects TRBV6-1 to TRBJ1-2; perhaps TRBD1 as D (6 bases). The sequence was obtained from a human donor with active COVID-19. The donor label of this sample is uncertain. The chain's CDR3 is CASSDGNTGSYGYTF. The DNA for the CDR3 is TGTGCCAGCAGTGACGGGAACACAGGGAGCTATGGCTACACCTTC.